This T cell receptor (beta chain) stems from a study of tumor and adjacent non-tumor tissue in lung cancer. The wider study: Each sample yielded some 4 million productive TCRbeta reads on average.

The template was RNA from unsorted bulk tissue. A modified ARM-PCR protocol with three rounds of nested PCR amplified TCRbeta. TCRdb called the multiplex PCR reads again in MiXCR, with one record for every CDR3 protein. The sample consists of under 150,000 distinct CDR3 sequences, around 66% of them appearing once. With 5 bases removed from V and 6 bases from J, the gap between germline ends came to 14 bases. The CDR3 is made up of 13 amino acids. Germline-derived CDR1 and CDR2 are MNHEY and SVGEGT. The sequenced sample was lung tumor tissue. The rearrangement links TRBV6-2 or TRBV6-3 to TRBJ2-7; D is unresolved. This receptor was taken from a man aged 55-75 years with small cell lung cancer. CDR3 residues: CASSQRRLSEQYF. Written as DNA, the CDR3 is TGTGCCAGCAGTCAACGAAGGCTAAGCGAGCAGTACTTC.